This T cell receptor beta chain appears in the sequencing data of a study of cytomegalovirus exposure and HLA in healthy donors. Healthy bone marrow donors supplied every sample. It was with 60 Vbeta and 13 Jbeta primers that the PCR ran. Generated by immunoSEQ multiplex PCR, the TCRdb table keeps only in-frame clones and is missing some. Among about 140,000 clones listed, around three quarters were seen once. Germline trimming cut 3 bases from V and 2 bases from J; bases unmatched to any gene: 1. CDR1 SGHTA and CDR2 FQGNSA come from the germline V gene. This CDR3 has 13 amino acids. The rearrangement links TRBV7-2 to TRBJ2-7, with TRBD1 matching over 7 bases. The receptor was derived from a middle-aged man in good health and CMV-seronegative. Sequenced sample: PBMCs. The CDR3 region is CASSFGTAYEQYF. The CDR3 nucleotides are TGTGCCAGCAGCTTCGGGACAGCCTACGAGCAGTACTTC.